The 24 T cell receptor beta chains below were found in one sample sequenced in a study of PD-1 blockade in classical Hodgkin lymphoma. Sequencing was performed with immunoSEQ multiplex PCR; in TCRdb, only in-frame clones are kept and a portion is missing. The table shows approximately 57,000 clones, with 80% to 95% occurring only once. Each patient's relapse followed autologous stem cell transplantation, and brentuximab vedotin exposure varied. Here the sequenced sample was peripheral blood mononuclear cells (PBMCs), taken before the second cycle of nivolumab. These receptors were collected from a human donor with classical Hodgkin lymphoma.

J is TRBJ2-1 and V is TRBV4-2, with TRBD2 identical over 12 bases. The CDR3 has 17 amino acids. V lost 4 bases, J lost 4 bases, and 8 bases stayed unmatched. Germline CDR1 reads LGHNA; CDR2 reads YNFKEQ. The CDR3 DNA reads TGTGCCAGCAGCCCTTGGACTAGCGGGAATACTTACAATGAGCAGTTCTTC. Translated: CASSPWTSGNTYNEQFF.

The chain employs TRBV5-1 and TRBJ2-7; 10 positions match TRBD1. Losses at the gene ends were 4 bases for V and 5 bases for J; bases not matched to a gene: 9. The germline V gene encodes CDR1 SGHRS and CDR2 YFSETQ. CDR3 length equals 15 residues. CDR3 in amino acids: CASSLQGTGADEQYF. CDR3 nucleotide sequence: TGCGCCAGCAGCCTACAAGGGACAGGGGCGGACGAGCAGTACTTC.

The chain carries TRBV5-8 and TRBJ1-1; D ambiguous. The ends were cut back, 2 bases at V and 0 bases at J, with 5 bases in the middle. The germline CDR1 and CDR2 sequences are SGHTS and YDEGEE. This CDR3 has 13 residues. In DNA form, the CDR3 reads TGTGCCAGCAGCTTTAAGATGAACACTGAAGCTTTCTTT. It encodes CASSFKMNTEAFF.

A single count supports this clone. J is TRBJ2-5 and V is TRBV5-4; the match to TRBD1 covers 8 bases. The CDR3 totals 16 residues. The V gene's germline CDR1 is SGHNT and CDR2 YYREEE (reference sequence). V shed 4 bases, J shed 9 bases, and the junction held 17 bases outside the gene matches. The CDR3 DNA is TGTGCCAGCAGCCAACAAAGGACAGGGAGCCAAGGGGCCCAGTACTTC. Translating it yields CASSQQRTGSQGAQYF.

This rearrangement joins TRBV28 to TRBJ2-2, with 7 bases matching TRBD2. V shed 4 bases and J 6 bases; nucleotides not matched to a gene: 8. Germline V gene sequence: CDR1 MDHEN, CDR2 SYDVKM. This CDR3 contains 15 residues. The CDR3 spells CASSYRLAGAGELFF. DNA of the CDR3: TGTGCCAGCAGTTACCGACTAGCCGGTGCCGGGGAGCTGTTTTTT.

V gene TRBV2 combines with J gene TRBJ1-4, with TRBD1 matching 7 bases. Germline CDR1 reads SNHLY; CDR2 reads FYNNEI. This CDR3 comprises 14 residues. The junction had 11 bases not matched to a gene; V was cut back by 8 bases and J by 8 bases. CDR3 bases: TGTGCCAGCCTCCTCCAGGGGGGTCAGGAAAAACTGTTTTTT. It yields the protein CASLLQGGQEKLFF.

The chain combines TRBV2 with TRBJ2-1; D uncertain. V gave up 7 bases and J gave up 8 bases, with 9 bases separating them. The V gene's germline CDR1 is SNHLY and CDR2 FYNNEI. This CDR3 has 11 amino acids. The CDR3 DNA follows: TGTGCCAGCATAAATTGGTATGAGCAGTTCTTC. Translation: CASINWYEQFF.

The CDR3 DNA reads as TGTGCCAGTAGATCGGACGGTACTAGCACAGATACGCAGTATTTT. This translates into CASRSDGTSTDTQYF. The chain employs TRBV19 and TRBJ2-3; D unclear. The germline gives CDR1 LNHDA, CDR2 SQIVND (reference sequence). With 6 bases removed from V and 0 bases from J, the gap between germline ends came to 13 bases. The CDR3 is made up of 15 amino acids. Based on the CDR3 plus reference TRBV19 and TRBJ2-3, the full variable domain is DGGITQSPKYLFRKEGQNVTLSCEQNLNHDAMYWYRQDPGQGLRLIYYSQIVNDFQKGDIAEGYSVSREKKESFPLTVTSAQKNPTAFYLCASRSDGTSTDTQYFGPGTRLTVL.

The rearrangement uses TRBV4-2 and TRBJ2-5; TRBD2 aligns across 8 bases. Germline V gene lookup returns CDR1 LGHNA and CDR2 YNFKEQ. With V trimmed by 3 bases and J by 1 base, 7 bases remained unmatched. The CDR3 runs 16 residues. The DNA for the CDR3 is TGTGCCAGCAGCCAGGGTACTAGCGGAGGCCAAGAGACCCAGTACTTC. Translation: CASSQGTSGGQETQYF.

This sequence joins TRBV2 and TRBJ2-7; D is undetermined. Germline V gene data show CDR1 as SNHLY and CDR2 as FYNNEI. V lost 4 bases and J lost 9, with 16 bases in between. The CDR3 extends over 13 amino acids. CDR3 residues: CASSVGPDDGQYF. CDR3 nucleotides: TGTGCCAGCAGTGTAGGGCCCGACGACGGGCAGTACTTC.

This clone was counted a few times. The gene calls are TRBV6-4 and TRBJ2-5; TRBD2 matches 8 bases. The CDR3 totals 13 residues. CDR1 and CDR2 from the germline V gene are MRHNA and SNTAGT. V lost 6 bases, J lost 5 bases, and 5 bases stayed unmatched. The DNA of the CDR3 is TGTGCCAGCAGCGGGGGGGGTGCGGAGACCCAGTACTTC. Amino acid sequence: CASSGGGAETQYF.

The chain joins TRBV6-4 to TRBJ2-3; 7 nucleotides line up with TRBD2. V lost 5 bases, J lost 4 bases, and 6 bases stayed unmatched. Per the germline V gene, CDR1 is MRHNA and CDR2 is SNTAGT. The CDR3 extends over 14 amino acids. CDR3 sequence (DNA): TGTGCCAGCAGTTTGGAGCGGGGCGCAGATACGCAGTATTTT. Translated, it gives CASSLERGADTQYF.

J is TRBJ1-2 and V is TRBV27, with unresolved D. CDR3 length: 15 amino acids. With 0 bases removed from V and 4 bases from J, the gap between germline ends came to 12 bases. Germline lookup yields CDR1 MNHEY and CDR2 SMNVEV (reference sequence). The CDR3 bases are TGTGCCAGCAGTTTATCGCCCGGATTGGGCTATGGCTACACCTTC. Its translation is CASSLSPGLGYGYTF.

This chain's CDR3 is CASSQSIGTGIYNTGELFF. In DNA form, the CDR3 reads TGCGCCAGCAGCCAATCGATAGGGACCGGGATTTACAACACCGGGGAGCTGTTTTTT. This chain uses TRBV5-1 with TRBJ2-2, with D tentatively TRBD1 or TRBD2 (5 bases each). Per the germline V gene, CDR1 is SGHRS and CDR2 is YFSETQ. The CDR3 is 19 residues long. V was pared by 4 bases and J by 2 bases, with 24 bases between.

The genes are TRBV5-4 and TRBJ2-3; 8 bases fit TRBD2. Losses at the gene ends were 0 bases for V and 4 bases for J; bases not matched to a gene: 4. Germline CDR1 is SGHNT and CDR2 is YYREEE (reference sequence). This CDR3 is 15 amino acids long. The CDR3 spells CASSLAIGGADTQYF. DNA of the CDR3: TGTGCCAGCAGCTTGGCTATCGGGGGGGCAGATACGCAGTATTTT.

This clone was counted a few times. The chain links TRBV6-1 to TRBJ2-3, with D possibly being TRBD1 (6 bases). The CDR3 loop spans 15 amino acids. The V and J ends lost 1 base and 7 bases respectively, with 15 bases between them. CDR1 and CDR2 (germline): MNHNS, SASEGT. CDR3 DNA: TGTGCCAGCAGTGAAGTGGACAGCCTGATGAATACGCAGTATTTT. It codes for CASSEVDSLMNTQYF.

This rearrangement joins TRBV28 to TRBJ2-7; no definite D call. CDR3 length: 12 residues. The germline gives CDR1 MDHEN, CDR2 SYDVKM. Trimming left V 8 bases short and J 3 bases short, with 11 bases between. The CDR3 region is CASEGNVYEQYF. The CDR3 nucleotides are TGTGCCAGCGAAGGTAATGTCTACGAGCAGTACTTC.

The V call is TRBV14, the J call TRBJ2-2; 9 nucleotides align to TRBD2. The CDR3 extends over 18 amino acids. V shed 4 bases, J shed 1 base, and the junction held 10 bases outside the gene matches. The germline V gene has CDR1 SGHDN and CDR2 FVKESK. The CDR3 spells CASSPWAASGMNTGELFF. For the CDR3, the DNA is TGTGCCAGCAGCCCTTGGGCCGCTAGCGGGATGAACACCGGGGAGCTGTTTTTT.

This chain links TRBV2 with TRBJ2-7, with no clear D. The CDR3 is 12 amino acids. V was shortened by 7 bases and J by 1 base, with 8 bases between the two germline ends. Germline V CDR1 and CDR2: SNHLY, FYNNEI. CDR3 amino acids: CASIGGSYEQYF. As DNA, the CDR3 is TGTGCCAGCATAGGCGGTTCCTACGAGCAGTACTTC.

The chain is built from TRBV30 and TRBJ2-7, with D perhaps matching TRBD1 (6 bases). The germline V gene has CDR1 GTSNPN and CDR2 SVGIG (reference sequence). Trimming removed 4 bases from V and 2 bases from J, with 12 bases in between. The CDR3 extends over 13 amino acids. CDR3 protein: CAWTISGAYEQYF. CDR3 nucleotide sequence: TGTGCCTGGACCATATCAGGGGCCTACGAGCAGTACTTC.

V and J are TRBV5-4 and TRBJ1-6; D not resolved. Per germline, CDR1 SGHNT and CDR2 YYREEE (reference sequence). The germline V and J ends were trimmed by 3 bases and 3 bases, with 16 bases remaining between them. The CDR3 length is 17 residues. The CDR3 DNA is TGTGCCAGCAGCTCGTCTCTGGACGTTGACTATAATTCACCCCTCCACTTT. Translated, it gives CASSSSLDVDYNSPLHF. Combining the CDR3 with reference TRBV5-4 and TRBJ1-6 gives the whole variable domain ETGVTQSPTHLIKTRGQQVTLRCSSQSGHNTVSWYQQALGQGPQFIFQYYREEENGRGNFPPRFSGLQFPNYSSELNVNALELDDSALYLCASSSSLDVDYNSPLHFGNGTRLTVT.

This clone is medium-sized in the sample. This chain connects TRBV27 to TRBJ1-4, with D perhaps TRBD1 (5 bases). The CDR3 is made up of 14 amino acids. Trimming removed 4 bases from V and 8 bases from J, with 14 bases in between. Germline lookup yields CDR1 MNHEY and CDR2 SMNVEV (reference sequence). The CDR3 region has the DNA TGTGCCAGCAGTTCGCCAGGGAAATCCGAAAAACTGTTTTTT. Translation: CASSSPGKSEKLFF.

The chain employs TRBV5-1 and TRBJ1-2; D not resolved. This CDR3 is 15 amino acids long. The V gene lost 4 bases and the J gene lost 4 bases, with 17 bases spanning the gap. Germline V gives CDR1 SGHRS, CDR2 YFSETQ. The CDR3 loop is CASSTQNGRVYGYTF. CDR3 nucleotide sequence: TGCGCCAGCAGCACACAGAACGGAAGGGTCTATGGCTACACCTTC.

The V and J genes are TRBV15 and TRBJ2-7; D gene uncertain. The CDR3 totals 13 residues. V lost 8 bases to trimming and J lost 0 bases, with 11 bases between them. Germline loops: CDR1 LNHNV, CDR2 YYDKDF (reference sequence). CDR3 DNA sequence: TGTGCCACCGCCACTGAGTACTCCTACGAGCAGTACTTC. Protein product: CATATEYSYEQYF.